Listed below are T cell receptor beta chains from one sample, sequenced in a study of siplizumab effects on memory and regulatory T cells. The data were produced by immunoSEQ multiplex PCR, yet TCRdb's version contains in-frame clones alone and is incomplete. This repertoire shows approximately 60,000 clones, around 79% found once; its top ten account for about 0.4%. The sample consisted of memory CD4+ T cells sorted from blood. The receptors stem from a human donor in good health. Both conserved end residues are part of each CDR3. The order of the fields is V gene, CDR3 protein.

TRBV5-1	CASSLSRDSKSNYGYTF
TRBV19	CASSLQGAWEQYF
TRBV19	CASSIGAGRGDTQYF
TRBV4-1	CASSQSWEAANTGELFF
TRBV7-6	CASSSGLAGGSYEQYF
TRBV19	CASRLNTGELFF
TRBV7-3	CASSLNRGSDGYTF
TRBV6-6	CASSYGVSYEQYF
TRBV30	CAFSGTGQEKLFF
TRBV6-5	CASSPPWVGEQFF
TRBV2	CASSPQGTGQPQHF
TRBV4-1	CASSHASGNTIYF
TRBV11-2	CASSFQGRSGNTEAFF
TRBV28	CASSPLVQFDNEQFF
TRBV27	CASSSTGFAAFF
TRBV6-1	CASKTGQGTYGYTF
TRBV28	CASSPGGGEQYF
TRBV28	CASNIIGVQTEAFF
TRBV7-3	CASSPGQGGKSPLHF
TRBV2	CASSFRTVGDTIYF
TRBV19	CASRITLHRDYGYTF
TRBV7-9	CASSSRLETQYF
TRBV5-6	CASSVRGFTDTQYF
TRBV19	CASSISQANYGYTF
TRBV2	CASSEGTGNTIYF
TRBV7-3	CASSSDRGSTDTQYF
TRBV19	CASSTDPDRGRTGYGYTF
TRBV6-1	CASSESRGNTGELFF
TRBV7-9	CASSLGGTGRNTQYF
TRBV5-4	CASSLVTETNEKLFF